This TCR beta chain was identified in a study of CD8+CD57+ T cells in acquired aplastic anemia. Turning to the study itself: Isolated CD4+ and CD8+ cells, once sorted, yielded DNA averaging about 3.1 ug. Average CD4+ read depth in healthy donors was around 9.9 million reads.

Study findings and constraints: Both patients and controls carried the same twenty-nine CD8+ CDR3 sequences. With respect to CD8+ Simpson's diversity, patients and controls did not differ significantly.

Genomic DNA served as template for TCR beta VDJ and CDR3 profiling. One entry per CDR3 protein, called by TCRdb with MiXCR from the reads. Found here are roughly 420,000 distinct CDR3 sequences, 60% to 80% of them singletons; the top ten hold 3.5% to 4.5%. V lost 6 bases and J 6 bases, leaving 14 bases between the germline ends. From germline, CDR1 is LNHDA and CDR2 SQIVND (reference sequence). This CDR3 comprises 13 residues. This clonotype was seen at least ten times. What it recognizes is unknown. This chain connects TRBV19 to TRBJ2-5; possible D gene TRBD2, 6 bases. This TCR derives from a human donor in good health, serving as a control. Sequenced: sorted CD4+, CD8+, or CD8+CD57+ T cells (not recorded which) from PBMCs. The chain's CDR3 is CASSPTGEQTQYF. Here the CDR3 DNA reads TGTGCCAGTAGCCCAACGGGGGAGCAGACCCAGTACTTC.